This T cell receptor beta chain was identified in a study of early T cells in non-severe SARS-CoV-2 infection. V was trimmed by 0 bases and J by 0 bases, leaving 11 bases between them. Germline V gene sequence: CDR1 MNHNY, CDR2 SVGAGI (reference sequence). The CDR3 totals 16 residues. This clonotype occurred a few times. Using its own MiXCR run on the 5' RACE reads, TCRdb lists one record per CDR3 protein. The profile shows about 56,000 distinct CDR3 sequences, roughly 10% of them singletons. The J gene is TRBJ2-5, the V gene TRBV6-6, with D tentatively TRBD1 (6 bases). This clonotype was obtained from an adult who was a healthcare worker with PCR-confirmed SARS-CoV-2 infection or an uninfected control (not recorded which). What was sequenced was whole blood. The CDR3 protein is CASSYSGAGYQETQYF. CDR3 coding DNA: TGTGCCAGCAGTTACTCGGGGGCTGGGTACCAAGAGACCCAGTACTTC.